One sample yielded the 26 T cell receptor beta chains listed below, sequenced in a study of cytomegalovirus exposure and HLA in healthy donors. The method was immunoSEQ multiplex PCR; TCRdb's version includes in-frame clones alone and lacks a portion of them. The repertoire consists of some 250,000 clones, with around 87% occurring once and the leading ten covering 1% to 1.5%. The sequencing input was PBMCs. Receptor source: a woman aged 30 to 39 in good health and CMV-seropositive.

This clone is classed as medium-sized. The chain couples TRBV2 to TRBJ2-7, with 7 nucleotides matching TRBD2. V was pared by 7 bases and J by 1 base, with 7 bases of the junction left unmatched. Looked up from germline, CDR1 is SNHLY and CDR2 is FYNNEI. The CDR3 covers 14 residues. The CDR3, as DNA: TGTGCCAGCACGGTCACTAGCGTTTCCTACGAGCAGTACTTC. It codes for CASTVTSVSYEQYF.

This clone was observed a handful of times. This sequence joins TRBV2 and TRBJ2-7; tentative D call: TRBD1 (6 bases). Trimming pared 6 bases from V and 5 bases from J, leaving 11 bases between. From germline, CDR1 is SNHLY and CDR2 FYNNEI. This CDR3 is 12 amino acids long. CDR3 bases: TGTGCCAGCAGGACAGGATACGACGAGCAGTACTTC. The encoded protein is CASRTGYDEQYF.

The chain carries TRBV6-5 and TRBJ2-1; TRBD2 aligns across 7 bases. The V segment lost 2 bases and the J segment 5 bases; nucleotides outside the gene matches: 3. The CDR3 runs to 14 residues. CDR1 is MNHEY, CDR2 SVGAGI, per germline. The CDR3 protein is CASSYAGANNEQFF. CDR3 in DNA: TGTGCCAGCAGTTACGCGGGAGCGAACAATGAGCAGTTCTTC.

The V call is TRBV9, the J call TRBJ1-1, with D perhaps TRBD1 (6 bases). V lost 2 bases and J lost 1, with 9 bases in between. The CDR3 has 14 residues. Germline CDR1 is SGDLS and CDR2 is YYNGEE. CDR3 in DNA: TGTGCCAGCAGCGTGGGCAGGGGGAACACTGAAGCTTTCTTT. It translates to CASSVGRGNTEAFF.

V usage is TRBV10-3 and J usage is TRBJ2-3, with 10 bases fitting TRBD2. Germline V gives CDR1 ENHRY, CDR2 SYGVKD. This CDR3 contains 15 residues. The V and J ends lost 4 bases and 2 bases, in that order; junction bases with no gene match: 3. DNA for the CDR3: TGTGCCATCAGTGGGACTAGCGGTTACACAGATACGCAGTATTTT. The encoded protein is CAISGTSGYTDTQYF.

This clone was found once. The chain couples TRBV5-1 to TRBJ2-5, with TRBD2 as a possible D gene (5 bases). Germline-derived CDR1 and CDR2 are SGHRS and YFSETQ. The CDR3 extends over 14 amino acids. V lost 0 bases and J lost 0, with 6 bases in between. As DNA, the CDR3 is TGCGCCAGCAGCTTGGCGGGAAACCAAGAGACCCAGTACTTC. Its translation is CASSLAGNQETQYF.

This clone occurred a few times. The chain employs TRBV7-9 and TRBJ1-4, with 8 bases lining up with TRBD1. Germline V gene sequence: CDR1 SEHNR, CDR2 FQNEAQ (reference sequence). The V and J ends lost 1 base and 14 bases, in that order; junction bases with no gene match: 0. The CDR3 has 11 residues. The CDR3 DNA reads as TGTGCCAGCAGCTTAGGGGACAGGCTGTTTTTT. Translation gives CASSLGDRLFF.

V and J are TRBV7-2 and TRBJ2-1; 10 positions match TRBD2. The CDR3 runs 15 residues. Trimming took 5 bases from V and 4 from J; bases not matched to a gene: 5. Germline V gene data show CDR1 as SGHTA and CDR2 as FQGNSA. DNA of the CDR3: TGTGCCAGCAGCCCTACTAGCGGGGCGTACAATGAGCAGTTCTTC. Protein product: CASSPTSGAYNEQFF.

The J gene is TRBJ2-1, the V gene TRBV14, with D perhaps TRBD2 (6 bases). The CDR3 has 16 amino acids. Germline lookup yields CDR1 SGHDN and CDR2 FVKESK. The ends were cut back, 3 bases at V and 9 bases at J, with 21 bases in the middle. The DNA for the CDR3 is TGTGCCAGCAGCCATGAACACGGCGGGGAGTTGAGTGAGCAGTTCTTC. This sequence encodes CASSHEHGGELSEQFF. Together with reference TRBV14 and TRBJ2-1, the CDR3 gives the full variable domain: EAGVTQFPSHSVIEKGQTVTLRCDPISGHDNLYWYRRVMGKEIKFLLHFVKESKQDESGMPNNRFLAERTGGTYSTLKVQPAELEDSGVYFCASSHEHGGELSEQFFGPGTRLTVL.

The gene calls are TRBV6-1 and TRBJ2-5; D unresolved. The V end lost 5 bases, the J end lost 2 bases, and 9 bases lay between the germline ends. The CDR3 sequence is 13 residues long. Per germline, CDR1 MNHNS and CDR2 SASEGT. The chain's CDR3 is CASSPEVQETQYF. The DNA for the CDR3 is TGTGCCAGCAGTCCAGAAGTACAAGAGACCCAGTACTTC.

J is TRBJ2-5 and V is TRBV4-1; D is ambiguous. Trimming removed 2 bases from V and 3 bases from J, with 10 bases in between. The CDR3 length is 14 residues. CDR1 is MGHRA and CDR2 is YSYEKL in the germline V gene. The CDR3 loop reads CASSQTYPKETQYF. CDR3 in DNA: TGCGCCAGCAGCCAAACCTACCCTAAAGAGACCCAGTACTTC.

V usage is TRBV7-9 and J usage is TRBJ2-7; D remains unclear. With 1 base removed from V and 0 bases from J, the gap between germline ends came to 10 bases. CDR1 SEHNR and CDR2 FQNEAQ come from the germline V gene (reference sequence). The CDR3 runs to 15 residues. In nucleotides, the CDR3 is TGTGCCAGCAGCTTAGGCGGCGCCAACTCCTACGAGCAGTACTTC. Encoded protein: CASSLGGANSYEQYF. The whole variable domain, remainder taken from reference TRBV7-9 and TRBJ2-7, is DTGVSQNPRHKITKRGQNVTFRCDPISEHNRLYWYRQTLGQGPEFLTYFQNEAQLEKSRLLSDRFSAERPKGSFSTLEIQRTEQGDSAMYLCASSLGGANSYEQYFGPGTRLTVT.

V gene TRBV7-9 combines with J gene TRBJ1-1; no definite D call. Germline CDR1 is SEHNR and CDR2 is FQNEAQ (reference sequence). Trimming stripped 1 base from V and 3 bases from J, with 12 bases between. The CDR3 covers 15 residues. In nucleotides, the CDR3 is TGTGCCAGCAGCTTAGACGAAGTAGTGGACACTGAAGCTTTCTTT. It specifies CASSLDEVVDTEAFF.

The rearrangement links TRBV9 to TRBJ2-2, with 8 nucleotides matching TRBD2. The CDR3 sequence is 15 residues long. With V trimmed by 0 bases and J by 6 bases, 4 bases remained unmatched. CDR1 is SGDLS and CDR2 is YYNGEE in the germline V gene. The CDR3 region is CASSVGVAGSGELFF. For the CDR3, the DNA is TGTGCCAGCAGCGTAGGAGTAGCGGGGTCCGGGGAGCTGTTTTTT.

This chain joins TRBV11-2 and TRBJ1-1; 7 bases line up with TRBD1. This CDR3 is 16 amino acids long. V shed 1 base, J shed 3 bases, and the junction held 8 bases outside the gene matches. Germline-derived CDR1 and CDR2 are SGHAT and FQNNGV. CDR3 nucleotides: TGTGCCAGCAGCTTAGCTGTTGGGACAGCGTACACTGAAGCTTTCTTT. As protein: CASSLAVGTAYTEAFF.

The gene calls are TRBV5-1 and TRBJ1-1, with a weak D call TRBD1 (6 bases). The germline V and J ends were trimmed by 4 bases and 11 bases, with 18 bases remaining between them. Germline lookup yields CDR1 SGHRS and CDR2 YFSETQ. This CDR3 contains 13 residues. Here the CDR3 DNA reads TGCGCCAGCAGCGATGGGGGCGCGTTTGAGGCTTTCTTT. Encoded protein: CASSDGGAFEAFF.

This chain connects TRBV7-3 to TRBJ1-2; TRBD1 aligns across 7 bases. V lost 5 bases to trimming and J lost 8 bases; unmatched junction nucleotides: 8. The germline V gene encodes CDR1 SGHTA and CDR2 FQGTGA. The CDR3 totals 13 residues. CDR3: CASSPDREEGYTF. The CDR3 bases are TGTGCCAGCAGCCCAGACAGGGAAGAAGGCTACACCTTC.

The V gene is TRBV14, the J gene TRBJ2-7, with D possibly TRBD1 on 6 matching bases. The CDR3 has 16 residues. In germline, CDR1 is SGHDN, CDR2 FVKESK. V was cut by 3 bases and J by 3 bases, with 18 bases left in between. The CDR3 nucleotides read TGTGCCAGCAGCCACCTAGATACAGGGCTTGGCTACGAGCAGTACTTC. Protein product: CASSHLDTGLGYEQYF.

V gene TRBV7-8 combines with J gene TRBJ1-5, with D unclear. Germline V gives CDR1 SGHVS, CDR2 FQNEAQ. The V end was cut by 2 bases, the J end by 2 bases, with 13 bases between. CDR3 length: 16 residues. CDR3 sequence: CASSLSVVGGNQPQHF. Here the CDR3 DNA reads TGTGCCAGCAGCTTATCTGTGGTCGGAGGCAATCAGCCCCAGCATTTT.

This chain uses TRBV19 with TRBJ1-5; 9 bases line up with TRBD1. The CDR3 totals 18 residues. V was pared by 1 base and J by 0 bases, with 7 bases of the junction left unmatched. CDR1 LNHDA and CDR2 SQIVND come from the germline V gene (reference sequence). CDR3 bases: TGTGCCAGTAGTATAGTGGACAGGGGCTTATATAGCAATCAGCCCCAGCATTTT. Its protein product is CASSIVDRGLYSNQPQHF.

This clone was observed once. V and J are TRBV28 and TRBJ1-1; no firm D call. CDR3 length: 14 residues. The germline gives CDR1 MDHEN, CDR2 SYDVKM. V was clipped by 1 base and J by 0 bases, with 6 bases between them. The CDR3 region is CASSLLAVNTEAFF. CDR3 in DNA: TGTGCCAGCAGTTTATTGGCAGTGAACACTGAAGCTTTCTTT.

The chain has TRBV29-1 and TRBJ2-1, with a weak D call TRBD2 (6 bases). Germline lookup yields CDR1 SQVTM and CDR2 ANQGSEA. This CDR3 spans 14 amino acids. The germline V and J ends were trimmed by 7 bases and 1 base, with 14 bases remaining between them. Written as DNA, the CDR3 is TGCAGCGCTGGAGCCGGGGGATCCTACAATGAGCAGTTCTTC. Translated, it gives CSAGAGGSYNEQFF.

V is TRBV20-1 and J is TRBJ1-2; the D is unclear. The germline CDR1 and CDR2 sequences are DFQATT and SNEGSKA (reference sequence). This CDR3 contains 11 residues. Trimming cost V 6 bases and J 4 bases, with 9 bases left between them. CDR3 sequence: CSAPNSYGYTF. CDR3 bases: TGCAGTGCCCCTAACAGCTATGGCTACACCTTC.

V and J are TRBV19 and TRBJ1-1; 10 bases line up with TRBD1. This CDR3 has 12 amino acids. The junction had 3 bases not matched to a gene; V was cut back by 3 bases and J by 11 bases. CDR1 is LNHDA, CDR2 SQIVND, per germline (reference sequence). CDR3 sequence: CASSIRGQGAFF. The CDR3 DNA reads TGTGCCAGTAGTATTAGGGGACAGGGGGCTTTCTTT. Full variable domain (outside the CDR3, taken from reference TRBV19 and TRBJ1-1): DGGITQSPKYLFRKEGQNVTLSCEQNLNHDAMYWYRQDPGQGLRLIYYSQIVNDFQKGDIAEGYSVSREKKESFPLTVTSAQKNPTAFYLCASSIRGQGAFFGQGTRLTVV.

The chain joins TRBV28 to TRBJ2-2; 7 bases match TRBD1. V trimming: 3 bases; J trimming: 6 bases; junction bases outside the gene matches: 7. Germline values: CDR1 MDHEN, CDR2 SYDVKM. The CDR3 sequence is 15 residues long. The CDR3 protein is CASSFQGEWAGELFF. The CDR3 DNA reads as TGTGCCAGCAGTTTTCAGGGGGAGTGGGCCGGGGAGCTGTTTTTT.

The chain recombines TRBV27 with TRBJ2-2, with D maybe TRBD2 (6 bases). V lost 7 bases to trimming and J lost 3 bases, with 12 bases between them. CDR1 is MNHEY and CDR2 is SMNVEV in the germline V gene (reference sequence). CDR3 length: 14 amino acids. CDR3 sequence reads: CASMAREYTGELFF. As DNA, the CDR3 is TGTGCCAGCATGGCCCGGGAGTACACCGGGGAGCTGTTTTTT.